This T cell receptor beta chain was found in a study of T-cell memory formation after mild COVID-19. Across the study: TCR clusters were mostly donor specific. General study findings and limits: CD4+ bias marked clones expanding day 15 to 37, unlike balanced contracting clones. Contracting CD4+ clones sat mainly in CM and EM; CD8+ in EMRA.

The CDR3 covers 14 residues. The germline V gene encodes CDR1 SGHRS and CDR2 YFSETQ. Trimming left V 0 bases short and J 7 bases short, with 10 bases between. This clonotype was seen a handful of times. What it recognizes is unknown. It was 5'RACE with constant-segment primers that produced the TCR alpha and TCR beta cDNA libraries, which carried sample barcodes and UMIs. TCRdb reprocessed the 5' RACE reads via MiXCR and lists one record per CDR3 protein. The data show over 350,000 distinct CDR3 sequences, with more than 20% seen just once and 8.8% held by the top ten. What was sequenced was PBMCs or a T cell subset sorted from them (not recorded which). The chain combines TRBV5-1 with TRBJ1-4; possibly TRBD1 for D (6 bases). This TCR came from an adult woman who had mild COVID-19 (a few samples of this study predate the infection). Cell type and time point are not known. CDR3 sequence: CASSLAPRGEKLFF. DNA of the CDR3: TGCGCCAGCAGCTTGGCCCCCAGGGGTGAAAAACTGTTTTTT.